This T cell receptor beta chain was recovered during a study of identical twins. CDR3 length: 16 residues. The ends lost 3 bases at V and 6 bases at J; junction bases unmatched: 7. In germline, CDR1 is DFQATT, CDR2 SNEGSKA (reference sequence). There are a few counts of this clonotype. A single record per CDR3 protein comes from TCRdb applying MiXCR to the 5' RACE reads. The table lists under 900,000 distinct CDR3 sequences, roughly 12% of them singletons, with 1.5% to 2% in the top ten. In addition, the sample was reused for a study of yellow fever vaccine responses in identical twins.

The source of this sequence is a woman between 18 and 29 years old in good health. Material for sequencing was PBMCs. The V gene is TRBV20-1, the J gene TRBJ2-1; 14 positions match TRBD2. The CDR3 nucleotides are TGCAGTGCTAGCCACGGGACTAGCGGGAGTAGCAATGAGCAGTTCTTC. Its protein is CSASHGTSGSSNEQFF.